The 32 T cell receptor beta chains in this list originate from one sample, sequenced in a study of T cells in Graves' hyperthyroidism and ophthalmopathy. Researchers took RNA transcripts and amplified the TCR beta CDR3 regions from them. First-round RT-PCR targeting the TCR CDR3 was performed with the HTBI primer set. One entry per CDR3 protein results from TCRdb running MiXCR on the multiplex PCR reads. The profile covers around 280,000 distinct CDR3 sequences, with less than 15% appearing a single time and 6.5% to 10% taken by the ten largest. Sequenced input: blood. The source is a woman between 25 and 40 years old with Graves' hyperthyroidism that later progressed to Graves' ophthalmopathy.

Written as DNA, the CDR3 is TGTGCCAGCAGTCTGGGACAGGGGGTAACTCAGCCCCAGCATTTT. This gives the protein CASSLGQGVTQPQHF. The chain is built from TRBV27 and TRBJ1-5, with 11 bases identical to TRBD1. This CDR3 has 15 residues. V lost 5 bases, J lost 6 bases, and 6 bases stayed unmatched. Germline V gene data show CDR1 as MNHEY and CDR2 as SMNVEV (reference sequence).

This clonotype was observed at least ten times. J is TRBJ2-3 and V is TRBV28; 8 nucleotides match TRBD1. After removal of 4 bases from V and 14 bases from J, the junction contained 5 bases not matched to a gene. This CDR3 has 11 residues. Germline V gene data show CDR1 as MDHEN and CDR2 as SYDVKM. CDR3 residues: CASSSGGAPYF. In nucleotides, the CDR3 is TGTGCCAGCAGTTCAGGGGGCGCCCCGTATTTT.

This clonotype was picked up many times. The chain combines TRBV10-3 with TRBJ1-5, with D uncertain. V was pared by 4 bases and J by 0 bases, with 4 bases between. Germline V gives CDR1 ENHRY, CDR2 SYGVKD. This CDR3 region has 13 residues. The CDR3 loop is CAISGDSNQPQHF. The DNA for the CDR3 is TGTGCCATCAGTGGGGATAGCAATCAGCCCCAGCATTTT.

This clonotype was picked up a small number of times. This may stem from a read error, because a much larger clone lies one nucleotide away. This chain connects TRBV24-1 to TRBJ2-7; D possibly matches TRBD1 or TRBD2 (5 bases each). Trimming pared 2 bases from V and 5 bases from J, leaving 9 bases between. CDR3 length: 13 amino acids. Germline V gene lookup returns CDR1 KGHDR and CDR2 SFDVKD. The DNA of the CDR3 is TGTGCCACCAGTGATTCCGGGGCGGACGAGCAGTACTTC. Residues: CATSDSGADEQYF.

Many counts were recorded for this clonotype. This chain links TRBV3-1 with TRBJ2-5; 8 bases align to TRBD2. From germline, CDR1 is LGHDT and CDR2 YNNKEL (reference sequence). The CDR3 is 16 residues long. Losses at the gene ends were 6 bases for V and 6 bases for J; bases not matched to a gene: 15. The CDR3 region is CASSRVGAGTSKTQYF. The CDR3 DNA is TGTGCCAGCAGTCGCGTGGGAGCCGGGACTAGTAAGACCCAGTACTTC.

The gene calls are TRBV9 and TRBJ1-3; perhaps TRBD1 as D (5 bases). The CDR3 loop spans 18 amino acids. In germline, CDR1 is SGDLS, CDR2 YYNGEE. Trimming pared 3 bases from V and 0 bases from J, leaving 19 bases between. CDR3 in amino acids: CASSGGVPFGTSGNTIYF. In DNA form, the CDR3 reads TGTGCCAGCAGCGGGGGAGTACCCTTCGGGACCTCTGGAAACACCATATATTTT.

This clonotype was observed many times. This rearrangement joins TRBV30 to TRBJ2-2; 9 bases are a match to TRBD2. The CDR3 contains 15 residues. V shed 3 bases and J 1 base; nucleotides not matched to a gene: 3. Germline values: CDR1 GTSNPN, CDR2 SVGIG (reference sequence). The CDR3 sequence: CAWRVLAGNTGELFF. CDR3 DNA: TGTGCCTGGAGGGTACTAGCGGGGAACACCGGGGAGCTGTTTTTT. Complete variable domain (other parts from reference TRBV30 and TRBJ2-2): SQTIHQWPATLVQPVGSPLSLECTVEGTSNPNLYWYRQAAGRGLQLLFYSVGIGQISSEVPQNLSASRPQDRQFILSSKKLLLSDSGFYLCAWRVLAGNTGELFFGEGSRLTVL.

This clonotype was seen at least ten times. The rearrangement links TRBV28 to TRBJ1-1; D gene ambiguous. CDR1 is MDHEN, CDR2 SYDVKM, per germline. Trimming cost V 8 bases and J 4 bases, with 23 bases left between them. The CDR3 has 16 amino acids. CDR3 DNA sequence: TGTGCCAGCTACCCCCTTGGTCCCCTCAAGAGCACTGAAGCTTTCTTT. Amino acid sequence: CASYPLGPLKSTEAFF.

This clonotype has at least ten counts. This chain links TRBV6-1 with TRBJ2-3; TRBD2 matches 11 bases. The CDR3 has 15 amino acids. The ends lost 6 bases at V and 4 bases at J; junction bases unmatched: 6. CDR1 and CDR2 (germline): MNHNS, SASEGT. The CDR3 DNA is TGTGCCAGCAGAGATAGCGGGAGGGCCGCAGATACGCAGTATTTT. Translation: CASRDSGRAADTQYF.

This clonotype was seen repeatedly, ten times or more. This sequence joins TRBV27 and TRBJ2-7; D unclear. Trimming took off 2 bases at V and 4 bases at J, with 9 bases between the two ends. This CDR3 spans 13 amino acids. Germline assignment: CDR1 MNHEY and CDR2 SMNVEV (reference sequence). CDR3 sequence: CASSLSPFYEQYF. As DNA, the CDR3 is TGTGCCAGCAGTTTAAGCCCTTTTTACGAGCAGTACTTC.

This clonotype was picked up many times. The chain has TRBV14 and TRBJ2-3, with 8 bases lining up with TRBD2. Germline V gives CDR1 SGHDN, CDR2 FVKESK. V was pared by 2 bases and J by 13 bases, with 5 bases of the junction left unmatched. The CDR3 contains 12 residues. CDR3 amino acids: CASSQSGSQKYF. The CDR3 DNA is TGTGCCAGCAGCCAAAGCGGGAGCCAAAAGTATTTT.

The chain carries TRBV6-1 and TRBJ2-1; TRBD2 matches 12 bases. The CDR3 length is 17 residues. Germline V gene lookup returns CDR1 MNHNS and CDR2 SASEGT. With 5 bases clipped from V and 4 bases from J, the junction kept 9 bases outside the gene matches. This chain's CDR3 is CASSRPFLAGGYNEQFF. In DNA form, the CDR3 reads TGTGCCAGCAGTCGCCCCTTTCTAGCGGGAGGGTACAATGAGCAGTTCTTC.

Here the CDR3 reads CASSLGPYSPLHF. DNA of the CDR3: TGTGCCAGCAGCCTGGGACCTTATTCACCCCTCCACTTT. This sequence joins TRBV7-9 and TRBJ1-6; D is possibly TRBD1 (5 bases). Germline lookup yields CDR1 SEHNR and CDR2 FQNEAQ (reference sequence). The germline V and J ends were trimmed by 5 bases and 8 bases, with 10 bases remaining between them. The CDR3 spans 13 residues.

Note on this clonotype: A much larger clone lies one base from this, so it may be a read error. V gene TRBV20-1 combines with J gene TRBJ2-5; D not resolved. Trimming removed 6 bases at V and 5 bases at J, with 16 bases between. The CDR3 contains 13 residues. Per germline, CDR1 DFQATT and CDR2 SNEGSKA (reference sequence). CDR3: CSARTWVGETQYF. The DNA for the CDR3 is TGCAGTGCCCGAACATGGGTCGGGGAGACCCAGTACTTC.

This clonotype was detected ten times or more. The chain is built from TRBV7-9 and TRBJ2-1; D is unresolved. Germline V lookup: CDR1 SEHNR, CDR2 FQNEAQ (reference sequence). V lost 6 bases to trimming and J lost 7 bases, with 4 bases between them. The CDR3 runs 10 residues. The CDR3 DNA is TGTGCCAGCAGTGAGAATGAGCAGTTCTTC. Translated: CASSENEQFF.

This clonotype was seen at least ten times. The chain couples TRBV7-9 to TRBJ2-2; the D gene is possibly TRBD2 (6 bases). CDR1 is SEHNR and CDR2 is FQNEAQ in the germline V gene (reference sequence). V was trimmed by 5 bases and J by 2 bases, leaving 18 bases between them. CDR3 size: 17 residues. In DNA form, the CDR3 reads TGTGCCAGCAGCCTTTCCTCTGGGGGACTTAACACCGGGGAGCTGTTTTTT. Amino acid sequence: CASSLSSGGLNTGELFF.

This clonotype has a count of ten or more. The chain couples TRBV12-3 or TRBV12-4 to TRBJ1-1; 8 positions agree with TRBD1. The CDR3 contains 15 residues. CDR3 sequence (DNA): TGTACGCAGGGGGGGGCAGGGGGCTCGAACACTGAAGCTTTCTTT. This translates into CTQGGAGGSNTEAFF.

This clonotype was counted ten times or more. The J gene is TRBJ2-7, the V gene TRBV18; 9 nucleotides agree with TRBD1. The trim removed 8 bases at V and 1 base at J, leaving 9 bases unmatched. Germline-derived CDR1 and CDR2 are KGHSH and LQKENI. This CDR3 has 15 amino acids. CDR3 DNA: TGTGCCAGCGAATCCACGGGACAGGGTTCCTACGAGCAGTACTTC. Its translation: CASESTGQGSYEQYF.

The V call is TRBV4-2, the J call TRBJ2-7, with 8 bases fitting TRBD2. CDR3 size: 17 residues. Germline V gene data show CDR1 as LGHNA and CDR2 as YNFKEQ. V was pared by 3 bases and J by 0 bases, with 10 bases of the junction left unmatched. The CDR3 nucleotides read TGTGCCAGCAGCCAGAGGTTTACGGGGGGGAGCTCCTACGAGCAGTACTTC. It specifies CASSQRFTGGSSYEQYF.

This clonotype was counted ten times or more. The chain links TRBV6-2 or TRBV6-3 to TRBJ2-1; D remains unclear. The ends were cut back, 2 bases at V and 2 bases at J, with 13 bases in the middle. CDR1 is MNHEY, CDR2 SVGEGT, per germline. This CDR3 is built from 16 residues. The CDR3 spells CASSYQRYPTYNEQFF. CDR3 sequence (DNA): TGTGCCAGCAGTTACCAGAGGTACCCCACCTACAATGAGCAGTTCTTC.

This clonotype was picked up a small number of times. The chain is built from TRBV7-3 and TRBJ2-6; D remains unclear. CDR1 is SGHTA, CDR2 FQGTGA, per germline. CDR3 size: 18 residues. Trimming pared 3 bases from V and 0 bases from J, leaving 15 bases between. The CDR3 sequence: CASSFGTGVPSGANVLTF. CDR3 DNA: TGTGCCAGCAGCTTTGGAACCGGCGTACCCTCTGGGGCCAACGTCCTGACTTTC.

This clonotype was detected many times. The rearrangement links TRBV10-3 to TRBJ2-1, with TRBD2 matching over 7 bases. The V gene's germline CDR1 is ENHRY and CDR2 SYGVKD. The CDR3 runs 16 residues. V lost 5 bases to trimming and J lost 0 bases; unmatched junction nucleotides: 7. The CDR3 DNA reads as TGTGCCATCAGTAGGTCTAGCGGAGGCTCCTACAATGAGCAGTTCTTC. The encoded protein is CAISRSSGGSYNEQFF.

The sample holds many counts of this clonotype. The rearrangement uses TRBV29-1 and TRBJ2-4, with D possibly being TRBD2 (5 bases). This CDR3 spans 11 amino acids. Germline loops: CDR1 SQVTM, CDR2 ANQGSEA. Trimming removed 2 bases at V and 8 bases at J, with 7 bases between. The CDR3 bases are TGCAGCGTTGAACGGGGAGACATTCAGTACTTC. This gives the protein CSVERGDIQYF.

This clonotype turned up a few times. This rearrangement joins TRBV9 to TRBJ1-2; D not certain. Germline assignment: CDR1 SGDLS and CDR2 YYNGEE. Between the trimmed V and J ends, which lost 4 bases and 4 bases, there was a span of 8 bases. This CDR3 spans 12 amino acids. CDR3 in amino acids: CASSTNSYGYTF. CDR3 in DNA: TGTGCCAGCAGCACAAACAGCTATGGCTACACCTTC.

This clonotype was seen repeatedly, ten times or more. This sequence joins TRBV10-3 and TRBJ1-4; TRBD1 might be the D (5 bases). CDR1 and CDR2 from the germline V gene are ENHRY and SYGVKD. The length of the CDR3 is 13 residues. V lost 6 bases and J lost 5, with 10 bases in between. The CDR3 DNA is TGTGCCATCAGCGACAGAACCAATGAAAAACTGTTTTTT. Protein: CAISDRTNEKLFF.

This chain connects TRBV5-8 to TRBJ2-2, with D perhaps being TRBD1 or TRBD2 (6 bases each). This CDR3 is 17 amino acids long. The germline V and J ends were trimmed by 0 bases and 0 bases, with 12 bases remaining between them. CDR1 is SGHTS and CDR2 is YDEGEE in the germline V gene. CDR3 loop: CASSLASGAANTGELFF. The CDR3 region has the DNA TGTGCCAGCAGCTTGGCCTCGGGGGCGGCGAACACCGGGGAGCTGTTTTTT.

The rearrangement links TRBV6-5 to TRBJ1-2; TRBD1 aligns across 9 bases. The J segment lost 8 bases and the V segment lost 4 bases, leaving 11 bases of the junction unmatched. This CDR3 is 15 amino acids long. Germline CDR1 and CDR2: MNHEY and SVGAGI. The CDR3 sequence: CASSLGGQGAGGYTF. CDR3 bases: TGTGCCAGCAGTTTGGGGGGACAGGGCGCGGGGGGCTACACCTTC.

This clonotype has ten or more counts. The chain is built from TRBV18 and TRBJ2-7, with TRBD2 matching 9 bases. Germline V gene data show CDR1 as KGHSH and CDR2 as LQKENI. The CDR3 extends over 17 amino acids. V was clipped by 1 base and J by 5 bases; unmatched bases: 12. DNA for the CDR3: TGTGCCAGCTCACCACGAGGCGGGAGGGCCTCAGGAAACGAGCAGTACTTC. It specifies CASSPRGGRASGNEQYF.

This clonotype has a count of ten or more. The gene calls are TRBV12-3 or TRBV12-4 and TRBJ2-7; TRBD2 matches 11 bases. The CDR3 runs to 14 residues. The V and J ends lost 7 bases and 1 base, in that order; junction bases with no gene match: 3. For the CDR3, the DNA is TGTGCCAGCACCAGGACTAGCGGGTCCTACGAGCAGTACTTC. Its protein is CASTRTSGSYEQYF.

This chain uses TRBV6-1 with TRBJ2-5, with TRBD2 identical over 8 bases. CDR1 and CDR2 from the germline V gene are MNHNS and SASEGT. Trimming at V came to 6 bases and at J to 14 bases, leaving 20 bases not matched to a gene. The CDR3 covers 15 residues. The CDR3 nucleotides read TGTGCCAGCAGACCTCAGAAATCCGGGACTAGTTGGTGTTACTTC. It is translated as CASRPQKSGTSWCYF.

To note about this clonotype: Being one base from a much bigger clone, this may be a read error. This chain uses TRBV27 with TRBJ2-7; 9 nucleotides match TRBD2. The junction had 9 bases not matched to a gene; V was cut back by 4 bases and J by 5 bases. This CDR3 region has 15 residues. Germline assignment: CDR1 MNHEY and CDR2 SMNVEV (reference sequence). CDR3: CASSSYAAGGDEQYF. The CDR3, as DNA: TGTGCCAGCAGTTCGTACGCAGCGGGAGGCGACGAGCAGTACTTC.

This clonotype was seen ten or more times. The CDR3 DNA reads as TGTGCCAGCAGTCGGTACAGGGAGTTAGCTGAAGCTTTCTTT. This translates into CASSRYRELAEAFF. V is TRBV28 and J is TRBJ1-1; a possible D gene is TRBD1 (6 bases). The V and J ends lost 5 bases and 6 bases respectively, with 16 bases between them. CDR3 length equals 14 residues. CDR1 is MDHEN, CDR2 SYDVKM, per germline.